The clone carrying this T cell receptor (beta chain) was observed a handful of times. The target antigen is unknown. The source of the sample is a study of beta chain features in type 1 diabetes. Overall study context: Healthy donors, compared against patients, showed similar age, gender and cell yields.

Germline V CDR1 and CDR2: SGHNT, YENEEA. V lost 2 bases to trimming and J lost 1 base, with 14 bases between them. The CDR3 has 16 amino acids. Study-wide results and caveats: Within the patient group, naive, central memory and Treg TCRB repertoires appeared more similar to each other than within healthy donors. A moderate, significant TCRB CDR3 shortening appeared in type 1 diabetes across four CD4+ subsets.

cDNA synthesis used the whole RNA isolate, giving expressed TCRB sequences. Only in-frame clones appear in the TCRdb table, and some are missing; sequencing was by immunoSEQ multiplex PCR. The table records about 710,000 clones, 11% to 15% of them present only once. Sort purity for all populations was recorded as exceeding 98%. The TCR comes from a man aged 18 to 30 with type 1 diabetes. This chain connects TRBV11-3 to TRBJ1-1; D is unresolved. Sequencing was performed on naive CD4+ T cells from blood. In DNA, the CDR3 is TGTGCCAGCAGCTTAAGGGCCTCAGAGGGGAACACTGAAGCTTTCTTT. Translation: CASSLRASEGNTEAFF.